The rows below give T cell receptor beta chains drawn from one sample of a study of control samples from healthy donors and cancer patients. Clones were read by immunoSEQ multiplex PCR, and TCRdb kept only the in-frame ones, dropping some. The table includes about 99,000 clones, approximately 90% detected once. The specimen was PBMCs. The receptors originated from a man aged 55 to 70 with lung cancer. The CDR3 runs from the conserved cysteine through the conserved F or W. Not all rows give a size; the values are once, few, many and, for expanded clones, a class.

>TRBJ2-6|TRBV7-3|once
CASSFTGTPGANVLTF
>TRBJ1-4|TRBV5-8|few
CASSLYYTTNEKLFF
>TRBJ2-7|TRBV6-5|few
CASRDREPYEQYF
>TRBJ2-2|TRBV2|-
CASTPPRSGELFF
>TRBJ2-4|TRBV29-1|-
CSVGKGNIQYF
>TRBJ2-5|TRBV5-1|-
CASSLANGDGETQYF
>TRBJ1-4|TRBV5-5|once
CASSQGRLNEKLFF
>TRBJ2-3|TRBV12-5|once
CASGLGLAGTGSDTQYF
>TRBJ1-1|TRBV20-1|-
CSALTGVGAFF
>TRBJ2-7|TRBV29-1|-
CSARDSNSEQYF
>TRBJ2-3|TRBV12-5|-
CASGWGTDTQYF
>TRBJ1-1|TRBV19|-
CASSIRSEAFF
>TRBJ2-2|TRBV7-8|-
CASSFSVRGLFGELFF
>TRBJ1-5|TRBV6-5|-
CASKEIRGNQPQHF
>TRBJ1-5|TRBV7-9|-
CASSFEEGQPQHF
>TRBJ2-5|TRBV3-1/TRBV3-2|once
CASSQDRETQYF
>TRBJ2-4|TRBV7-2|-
CASSSADRRNIQYF
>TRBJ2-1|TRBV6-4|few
CASSDSMGQGDEQFF
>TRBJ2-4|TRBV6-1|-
CASSGLTGGEYRVQYF
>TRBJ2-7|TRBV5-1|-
CASSLGPGLGDQGGQYF
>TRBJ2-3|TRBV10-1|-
CASMGDPDTQYF
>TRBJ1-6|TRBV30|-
CAWRIIGGNSPLHF
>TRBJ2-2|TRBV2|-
CASNRRATAGELFF
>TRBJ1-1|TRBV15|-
CATSRRPVEGTEAFF
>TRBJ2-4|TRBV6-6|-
CAICPGQGGKNIQYF
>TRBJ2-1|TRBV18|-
CASSLSGVYNEQFF
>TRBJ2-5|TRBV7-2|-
CASSIRLGRGETQYF
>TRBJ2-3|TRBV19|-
CASSITGSTDTQYF
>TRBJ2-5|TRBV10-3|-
CATGTSGGGETQYF
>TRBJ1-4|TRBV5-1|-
CASSRGPVANEKLFF
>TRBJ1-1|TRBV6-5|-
CASSYGTGERSTEAFF
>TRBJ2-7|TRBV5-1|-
CASSPRDSLYEQYF
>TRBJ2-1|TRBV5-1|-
CASSLLGLATGEQFF
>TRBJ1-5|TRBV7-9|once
CASSLARQGGQPQHF
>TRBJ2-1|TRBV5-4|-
CASSLEGISSYNEQFF
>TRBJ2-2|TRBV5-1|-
CASSTWDSYTGELFF
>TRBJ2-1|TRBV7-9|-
CASSRRTGVDNEQFF
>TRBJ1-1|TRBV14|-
CASSQSRGTEAFF
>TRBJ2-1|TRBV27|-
CASSLYSRENEQFF
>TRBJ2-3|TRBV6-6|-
CASSNTDTQYF
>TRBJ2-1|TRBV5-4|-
CASSLRSGSGQGYNEQFF
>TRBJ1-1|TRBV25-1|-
CASSRGNTEAFF
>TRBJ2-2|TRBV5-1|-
CASSPLGQGAVGELFF
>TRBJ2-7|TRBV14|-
CASSQEFGGSYEQYF
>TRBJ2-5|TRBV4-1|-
CASSLGTTQETQYF
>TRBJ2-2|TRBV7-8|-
CASSLSSRGLGTGELFF
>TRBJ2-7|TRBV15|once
CATSRGPGGYEQYF
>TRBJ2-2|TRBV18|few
CASSPIAEGKPGELFF
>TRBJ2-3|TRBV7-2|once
CASSLYSGGADTQYF
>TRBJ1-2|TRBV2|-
CASLFGTAYGYTF
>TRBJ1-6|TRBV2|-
CASSRIGDRTSYNSPLHF
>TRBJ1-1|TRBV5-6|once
CASSTSVVPTNTEAFF
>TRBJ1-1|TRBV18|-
CASSPPAQTNTEAFF
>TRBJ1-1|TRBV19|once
CASREQLNTEAFF